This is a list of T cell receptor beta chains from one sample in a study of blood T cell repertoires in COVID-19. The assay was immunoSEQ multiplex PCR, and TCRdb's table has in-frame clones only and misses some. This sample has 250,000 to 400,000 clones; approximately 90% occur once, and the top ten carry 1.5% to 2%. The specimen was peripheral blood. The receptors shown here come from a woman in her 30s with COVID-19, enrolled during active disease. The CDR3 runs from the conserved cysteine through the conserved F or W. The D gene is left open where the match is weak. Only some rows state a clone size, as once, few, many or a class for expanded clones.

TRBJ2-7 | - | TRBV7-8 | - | TGTGCCAGCAGCTCCCCCCCGAGGTCTACCTACGAGCAGTACTTC | CASSSPPRSTYEQYF
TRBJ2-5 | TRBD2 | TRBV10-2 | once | TGCGCCAGCAGACCTAGCGGGGGGCCGAGAATAGAGTTGGAGACCCAGTACTTC | CASRPSGGPRIELETQYF
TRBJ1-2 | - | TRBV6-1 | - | TGTGCCAGCAGTGAACAGGGCCCCCCCTATGGCTACACCTTC | CASSEQGPPYGYTF
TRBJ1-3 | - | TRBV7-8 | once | TGTGCCAGCAGCTTACCAGCCGGGGGCTCTGGAAACACCATATATTTT | CASSLPAGGSGNTIYF
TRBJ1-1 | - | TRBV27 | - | TGTGCCAGCAGTCCCCATGAGCCCCGTACTGAAGCTTTCTTT | CASSPHEPRTEAFF
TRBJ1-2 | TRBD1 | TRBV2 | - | TGTGCCAGTAAGGGGGACAGCTACAACTATGGCTACACCTTC | CASKGDSYNYGYTF
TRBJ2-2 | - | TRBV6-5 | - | TGTGCCAGCAGTTACTCGATTCTCGGCGGGGAGCTGTTTTTT | CASSYSILGGELFF
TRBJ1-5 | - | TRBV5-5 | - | TGTGCCAGCAGCATGAGACAGAGCAATCAGCCCCAGCATTTT | CASSMRQSNQPQHF
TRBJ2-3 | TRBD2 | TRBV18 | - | TGTGCCAGCTCACCACCGCCCCAAGCGGGGGTCAGAGATACGCAGTATTTT | CASSPPPQAGVRDTQYF
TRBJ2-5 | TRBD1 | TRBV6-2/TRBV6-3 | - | TGTGCCAGCAGTAGGGACAGCCGAGAGACCCAGTACTTC | CASSRDSRETQYF
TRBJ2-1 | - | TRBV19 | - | TGTGCCAGTAGTATCACCGGGGGAGCTTACAATGAGCAGTTCTTC | CASSITGGAYNEQFF
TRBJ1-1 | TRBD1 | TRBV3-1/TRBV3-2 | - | TGTGCCAGCAGCCACGCAGGGGGCCGGCAAGATGAAGCTTTCTTT | CASSHAGGRQDEAFF
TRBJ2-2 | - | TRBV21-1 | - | TGTGCCAGCAGCCTCCGGGACAGGGGGGACAGGCGGACCGACGGGGAGCTGTTTTTT | CASSLRDRGDRRTDGELFF
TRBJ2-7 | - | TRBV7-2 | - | TGTGCCAGCAGCGTCAGGTTCTACGAGCAGTACTTC | CASSVRFYEQYF
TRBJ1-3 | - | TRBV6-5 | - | TGTGCCAGCAGTTACTCGAGGCCTGGAAACACCATATATTTT | CASSYSRPGNTIYF
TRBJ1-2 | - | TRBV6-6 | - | TGTGCCTCGGACAGAATCGGCAATGGCTACACCTTC | CASDRIGNGYTF
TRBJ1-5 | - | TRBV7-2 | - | TGTGCCAGCAGCTCGGACAGCGTCGGTCAGCCCCAGCATTTT | CASSSDSVGQPQHF
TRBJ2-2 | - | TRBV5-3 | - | TGTGCCAGAAGCTTGTATGGCCCCGGGGAGCTGTTTTTT | CARSLYGPGELFF
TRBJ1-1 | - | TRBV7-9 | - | TGTGCCAGCAGCTTAGTGTCAAGAGTGAACACTGAAGCTTTCTTT | CASSLVSRVNTEAFF
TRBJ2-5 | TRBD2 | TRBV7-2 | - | TGTGCCAGCAGCTTGGGACTAGCGGGGGGGCTGGCCGGGACCCAGTACTTC | CASSLGLAGGLAGTQYF
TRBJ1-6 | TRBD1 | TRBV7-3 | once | TGTGCCAGCAGCTTGGAGGGGGCGAATTCACCCCTCCACTTT | CASSLEGANSPLHF
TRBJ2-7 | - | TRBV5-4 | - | TGTGCCAGCAGCTTTGGAGCGGGCTCCTACGAGCAGTACTTC | CASSFGAGSYEQYF
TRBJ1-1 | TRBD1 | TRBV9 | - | TGTGCCAGCAGCACCCGGACAGGGAACACTGAAGCTTTCTTT | CASSTRTGNTEAFF
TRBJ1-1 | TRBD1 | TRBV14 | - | TGTGCCAGCAGCCAAAACAGGGGTGTTGAAGCTTTCTTT | CASSQNRGVEAFF
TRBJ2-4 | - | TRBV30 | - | TGTGCCTACCAACAAGGGGGTGGCATTCAGTACTTC | CAYQQGGGIQYF
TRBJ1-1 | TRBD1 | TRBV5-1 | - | TGCGCCAGCAGCTTGGCCCAGGGGGCAGGGTCTTTCTTT | CASSLAQGAGSFF
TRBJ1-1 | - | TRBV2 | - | TGTGCCAGCAGTGTAGGACAGATGAACACTGAAGCTTTCTTT | CASSVGQMNTEAFF
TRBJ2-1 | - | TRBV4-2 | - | TGTGCCAGCAGCCAAGTAGGGACTGGTGGGGGGGCATTAGAGGAGCAGTTCTTC | CASSQVGTGGGALEEQFF
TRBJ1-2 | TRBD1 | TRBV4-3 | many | TGCGCCAGCAGGAAAGACAGGGTTAACTATGGCTACACCTTC | CASRKDRVNYGYTF
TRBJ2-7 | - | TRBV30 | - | TGTGCCTGGAGTCCATCCGGGAGACAGAGCTCCTACGAGCAGTACTTC | CAWSPSGRQSSYEQYF
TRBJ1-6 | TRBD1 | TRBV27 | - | TGTGCCAGCAGGGACAGGGTGCGGAATTCACCCCTCCACTTT | CASRDRVRNSPLHF
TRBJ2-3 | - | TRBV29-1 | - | TGCAGCGTTGACGGGGGGCGCCCAGATACGCAGTATTTT | CSVDGGRPDTQYF
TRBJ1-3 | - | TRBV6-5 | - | TGTGCCAGCAGTCCCCCAGGGTTGCAGGGAAACACCATATATTTT | CASSPPGLQGNTIYF
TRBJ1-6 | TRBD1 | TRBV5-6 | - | TGTGCCAGCAGCCGAGATTGGACAGGGGGAAATTCACCCCTCCACTTT | CASSRDWTGGNSPLHF
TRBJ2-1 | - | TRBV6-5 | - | TGTGCCAGCCGAAGGAGCGATGAGCAGTTCTTC | CASRRSDEQFF
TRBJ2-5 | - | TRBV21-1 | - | TGTGCCAGCAGGAGCTGTGTAATCCTAGCGGGGGAACAAGAGACCCAGTACTTC | CASRSCVILAGEQETQYF
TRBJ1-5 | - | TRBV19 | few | TGTGCCAGCCAAGGGGGAAATCAGCCCCAGCATTTT | CASQGGNQPQHF
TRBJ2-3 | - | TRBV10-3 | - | TGTGCCATCAAGGAGGGCGGGGGCCCGGGGGATTCCACAGATACGCAGTATTTT | CAIKEGGGPGDSTDTQYF
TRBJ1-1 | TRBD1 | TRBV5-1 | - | TGCGCCAGCAGCTTGTCGTCCCCGACAGGGCTGGGGACTGAAGCTTTCTTT | CASSLSSPTGLGTEAFF
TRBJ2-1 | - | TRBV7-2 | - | TGTGCCAGCAGCATGGGCCCGCACCCGAATGAGCAGTTCTTC | CASSMGPHPNEQFF
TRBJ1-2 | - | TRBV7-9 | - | TGTGCCAGCAGCTCCGTGAGGGCGGGTGGCTACACCTTC | CASSSVRAGGYTF
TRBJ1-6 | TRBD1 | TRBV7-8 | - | TGTGCCAGCAGCTTAGTGCCAGGGGGAAATTCACCCCTCCACTTT | CASSLVPGGNSPLHF
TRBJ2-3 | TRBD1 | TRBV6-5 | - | TGTGCCAGCCTTAGGGGGCTAGCCGGGGCAGATACGCAGTATTTT | CASLRGLAGADTQYF
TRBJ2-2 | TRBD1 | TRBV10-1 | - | TGCGCCAGCAGTTCGGACAGGGCGGGCACCGGGGAGCTGTTTTTT | CASSSDRAGTGELFF
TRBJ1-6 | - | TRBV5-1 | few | TGCGCCAGCAGCTTGGTTCAGGGCGCCTCACCCCTCCACTTT | CASSLVQGASPLHF
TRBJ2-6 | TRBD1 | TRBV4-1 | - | TGCGCCAGCAGCCGCCACCAGGACAGGGGCTTCTCTGGGGCCAACGTCCTGACTTTC | CASSRHQDRGFSGANVLTF
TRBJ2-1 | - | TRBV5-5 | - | TGTGCCAGCAGGCAAACAGGGTCCTCCTACAATGAGCAGTTCTTC | CASRQTGSSYNEQFF